The TCR beta chain under discussion was sequenced for a study of blood T cell repertoires in COVID-19. Study information: Material from acute and convalescent COVID-19 was sourced from the United States, Italy and Spain.

Germline V gene sequence: CDR1 SGHAT, CDR2 FQNNGV. Trimming removed 6 bases from V and 2 bases from J; junction bases left unmatched: 10. CDR3 size: 15 residues. Original analysis: Reference gene primer amplification in the assay estimated nucleated cell counts. TCRdb keeps only in-frame clones here, not all; method: immunoSEQ multiplex PCR. V and J calls and clone size follow that table, whereas D and trimming were derived from the DNA. This table has around 310,000 clones, around 89% appearing once. Seattle participants joined during active infection and were tracked over time. The TCR originated in a woman aged 40-49 years with COVID-19, enrolled during active disease. This sequence joins TRBV11-2 and TRBJ2-7; 7 bases match TRBD2. The sample was peripheral blood. CDR3 in DNA: TGTGCCAGCAGATCTCCGGGTCGGGGGGCCTACGAGCAGTACTTC. This gives the protein CASRSPGRGAYEQYF. The full variable domain, in which reference TRBV11-2 and TRBJ2-7 provide the parts outside the CDR3, is EAGVAQSPRYKIIEKRQSVAFWCNPISGHATLYWYQQILGQGPKLLIQFQNNGVVDDSQLPKDRFSAERLKGVDSTLKIQPAKLEDSAVYLCASRSPGRGAYEQYFGPGTRLTVT.